One sample yielded the 9 T cell receptor beta chains listed below, sequenced in a study of response to subunit inactivated influenza vaccine. MiXCR, run by TCRdb on the RT-PCR reads, gives a single entry per CDR3 protein. The table shows some 540,000 distinct CDR3 sequences, with around a quarter occurring only once. The same sample was also studied in work on T cells expressing NK-cell markers. This second report adds: The cDNA for TCR beta came from 5'RACE template switching with UMIs.

The sequencing used CD4+ T cells sorted from PBMCs, collected 11 to 12 days after vaccination. The receptors here all came from a man in his fifties who received an inactivated influenza vaccine.

This clonotype was recorded a few times. V usage is TRBV7-9 and J usage is TRBJ2-1; no clear D gene. V lost 1 base and J lost 5, with 9 bases in between. Germline CDR1 SEHNR, CDR2 FQNEAQ (reference sequence). This CDR3 has 14 residues. CDR3 sequence reads: CASSLGQAHNEQFF. In DNA, the CDR3 is TGTGCCAGCAGCTTAGGTCAGGCCCACAATGAGCAGTTCTTC.

This chain joins TRBV3-1 and TRBJ2-7, with unresolved D. Germline loops: CDR1 LGHDT, CDR2 YNNKEL (reference sequence). V lost 4 bases to trimming and J lost 4 bases, with 23 bases between them. There are 17 residues in the CDR3. CDR3 DNA sequence: TGTGCCAGCAGCCTTAGCATCGACCGATCTCGCCGATACGAGCAGTACTTC. Amino acids: CASSLSIDRSRRYEQYF.

This clonotype has a handful of counts. The V gene is TRBV6-1, the J gene TRBJ2-1; 7 nucleotides align to TRBD2. Trimming at V came to 6 bases and at J to 2 bases, leaving 10 bases not matched to a gene. This CDR3 has 16 amino acids. Germline loops: CDR1 MNHNS, CDR2 SASEGT. The CDR3 bases are TGTGCCAGCAGCTCCCAGAGGACTAGGACCTACAATGAGCAGTTCTTC. This translates into CASSSQRTRTYNEQFF.

The V gene is TRBV3-1, the J gene TRBJ2-2, with 7 bases identical to TRBD1. Unmatched junction bases numbered 8, after V lost 2 bases and J lost 5 bases. This CDR3 region has 16 residues. Germline values: CDR1 LGHDT, CDR2 YNNKEL (reference sequence). The CDR3 DNA sequence: TGTGCCAGCAGCCAAAACCTGAGGGGGCCAACCGGGGAGCTGTTTTTT. Its protein is CASSQNLRGPTGELFF.

The chain couples TRBV14 to TRBJ2-3; a possible D gene is TRBD2 (6 bases). CDR3 size: 14 residues. V was shortened by 1 base and J by 8 bases, with 13 bases between the two germline ends. Germline lookup yields CDR1 SGHDN and CDR2 FVKESK. CDR3 nucleotides: TGTGCCAGCAGCCAAGCCCCACTAGCCGGTACGCAGTATTTT. It yields the protein CASSQAPLAGTQYF. The variable domain in full, completed from reference TRBV14 and TRBJ2-3, reads EAGVTQFPSHSVIEKGQTVTLRCDPISGHDNLYWYRRVMGKEIKFLLHFVKESKQDESGMPNNRFLAERTGGTYSTLKVQPAELEDSGVYFCASSQAPLAGTQYFGPGTRLTVL.

This rearrangement joins TRBV4-3 to TRBJ2-1; D remains unclear. The CDR3 has 15 residues. The V end was cut by 1 base, the J end by 1 base, with 8 bases between. Germline values: CDR1 LGHNA, CDR2 YSLEER. The CDR3: CASSQANGSYNEQFF. In DNA form, the CDR3 reads TGCGCCAGCAGCCAAGCTAACGGTTCCTACAATGAGCAGTTCTTC.

This clonotype was seen a few times. The chain employs TRBV5-1 and TRBJ1-2; D is unresolved. This CDR3 region has 14 residues. The germline gives CDR1 SGHRS, CDR2 YFSETQ. The V end was cut by 4 bases, the J end by 5 bases, with 15 bases between. The CDR3 nucleotides read TGCGCCAGCAGCCCGGTCGAGCCGACTTATGGCTACACCTTC. Its translation is CASSPVEPTYGYTF.

The chain recombines TRBV6-2 or TRBV6-3 with TRBJ1-4; D is undetermined. CDR1 is MNHEY, CDR2 SVGEGT, per germline. CDR3 length: 14 residues. V lost 7 bases, J lost 8 bases, and 17 bases lay in between. The CDR3 bases are TGTGCCAGCACCGGGCCTCCCCTGGGCGAAAAACTGTTTTTT. This codes for CASTGPPLGEKLFF.

The chain joins TRBV18 to TRBJ2-3, with TRBD1 matching 9 bases. This CDR3 contains 16 residues. The germline V gene encodes CDR1 KGHSH and CDR2 LQKENI. After removal of 0 bases from V and 2 bases from J, the junction contained 3 bases not matched to a gene. CDR3 nucleotide sequence: TGTGCCAGCTCACCACCAGGGACAGGGAACACAGATACGCAGTATTTT. Its protein is CASSPPGTGNTDTQYF. Together with reference TRBV18 and TRBJ2-3, the CDR3 gives the full variable domain: NAGVMQNPRHLVRRRGQEARLRCSPMKGHSHVYWYRQLPEEGLKFMVYLQKENIIDESGMPKERFSAEFPKEGPSILRIQQVVRGDSAAYFCASSPPGTGNTDTQYFGPGTRLTVL.